The 26 T cell receptor beta chains presented below share a single source sample, sequenced in a study of PD-1 blockade in classical Hodgkin lymphoma. The repertoire was sequenced with immunoSEQ multiplex PCR; TCRdb's copy has only in-frame clones and lacks some. The sample lists more than 30,000 clones; approximately 82% were seen once. Relapse after autologous stem cell transplantation occurred in every patient, and brentuximab vedotin exposure varied. Specimen: peripheral blood mononuclear cells (PBMCs), collected before the second cycle of nivolumab. Every receptor here comes from a human donor with classical Hodgkin lymphoma.

The sample holds a few counts of this clone. Within the sample, other DNA sequences also encode this same CDR3. V is TRBV4-3 and J is TRBJ1-2; D possibly corresponds to TRBD1 (5 bases). V lost 3 bases and J lost 3, with 11 bases in between. This CDR3 comprises 14 residues. Looked up from germline, CDR1 is LGHNA and CDR2 is YSLEER. The CDR3 loop reads CASSQDGTDYGYTF. The CDR3 DNA reads as TGCGCCAGCAGCCAGGACGGGACGGACTATGGCTACACCTTC.

The CDR3 DNA reads TGTGCCAGTGGTAGCGGGGCAAGCTCCTACAATGAGCAGTTCTTC. It is translated as CASGSGASSYNEQFF. The chain is built from TRBV11-3 and TRBJ2-1; 8 positions agree with TRBD2. The CDR3 length is 15 residues. The V gene end was trimmed by 9 bases and the J gene end by 0 bases; junction bases not matched to a gene: 7. CDR1 and CDR2 from the germline V gene are SGHNT and YENEEA.

This clone was found once. The chain carries TRBV7-9 and TRBJ1-5; no reliable D call. The CDR3 loop spans 18 amino acids. Germline assignment: CDR1 SEHNR and CDR2 FQNEAQ (reference sequence). The V end lost 5 bases, the J end lost 7 bases, and 27 bases lay between the germline ends. The CDR3 loop reads CASSLSGDPKAVGQPQHF. The CDR3 DNA reads as TGTGCCAGCAGCCTCTCAGGTGACCCCAAGGCGGTAGGGCAGCCCCAGCATTTT.

V usage is TRBV11-3 and J usage is TRBJ2-1, with 7 bases fitting TRBD2. The V segment lost 5 bases and the J segment 6 bases; nucleotides outside the gene matches: 16. The CDR3 covers 17 residues. Germline V gives CDR1 SGHNT, CDR2 YENEEA. This chain's CDR3 is CASSPGVAEAGVNEQFF. The CDR3 DNA reads TGTGCCAGCAGCCCCGGGGTAGCGGAGGCGGGAGTCAATGAGCAGTTCTTC.

This clone was found once. V usage is TRBV5-1 and J usage is TRBJ2-1, with 7 bases aligning to TRBD2. The CDR3 spans 17 residues. Germline V gene lookup returns CDR1 SGHRS and CDR2 YFSETQ. Trimming took 1 base from V and 1 from J; bases not matched to a gene: 8. The CDR3 sequence: CASSLLGGVGSYNEQFF. CDR3 bases: TGCGCCAGCAGCTTGCTTGGGGGGGTTGGTTCCTACAATGAGCAGTTCTTC.

This chain joins TRBV5-1 and TRBJ2-7; no definite D call. Trimming took off 0 bases at V and 7 bases at J, with 20 bases between the two ends. CDR1 is SGHRS and CDR2 is YFSETQ in the germline V gene. The CDR3 loop spans 16 amino acids. Written as DNA, the CDR3 is TGCGCCAGCAGCTTGGCCTTCACCAACTTCCCTCGGGAGCAGTACTTC. Translating gives CASSLAFTNFPREQYF.

This clone appeared once. CDR3 sequence (DNA): TGTGCCAGCAGTGCAAAAAGAAATAGCGGAGATACGCAGTATTTT. Encoded protein: CASSAKRNSGDTQYF. V usage is TRBV2 and J usage is TRBJ2-3; tentatively, D is TRBD2 (6 bases). Germline values: CDR1 SNHLY, CDR2 FYNNEI. The ends were cut back, 4 bases at V and 5 bases at J, with 16 bases in the middle. The CDR3 runs 15 residues.

The chain carries TRBV10-1 and TRBJ2-2; D is uncertain. The CDR3 runs to 13 residues. Trimming cost V 0 bases and J 5 bases, with 4 bases left between them. In germline, CDR1 is WNHNN, CDR2 SYGVQD (reference sequence). The CDR3 nucleotides read TGCGCCAGCAGTGAGTCTTGGACCGGGGAGCTGTTTTTT. This encodes CASSESWTGELFF.

The chain links TRBV7-2 to TRBJ1-2; D is ambiguous. V was clipped by 9 bases and J by 5 bases, with 25 bases between them. CDR1 SGHTA and CDR2 FQGNSA come from the germline V gene. This CDR3 is built from 16 residues. CDR3 region: CASFGIGSTEGYGYTF. DNA for the CDR3: TGTGCCAGTTTCGGCATTGGTAGTACGGAGGGTTATGGCTACACCTTC.

The rearrangement links TRBV7-2 to TRBJ2-7; TRBD1 or TRBD2 may be the D gene (5 bases each). CDR1 and CDR2 from the germline V gene are SGHTA and FQGNSA. The length of the CDR3 is 15 residues. V was cut by 1 base and J by 7 bases, with 17 bases left in between. The CDR3 DNA sequence: TGTGCCAGCAGCTTAGGCTCGGGACGGGCTTGGGAGCAGTACTTC. It specifies CASSLGSGRAWEQYF.

There are a few counts of this clone. The chain has TRBV2 and TRBJ2-7, with D possibly being TRBD2 (6 bases). The V and J ends lost 3 bases and 3 bases respectively, with 6 bases between them. Germline loops: CDR1 SNHLY, CDR2 FYNNEI. The CDR3 extends over 12 amino acids. DNA for the CDR3: TGTGCCAGCAGTGAGGAGGGCTACGAGCAGTACTTC. Its protein is CASSEEGYEQYF.

The V gene is TRBV19, the J gene TRBJ1-1; D is undetermined. This CDR3 is 13 amino acids long. Germline lookup yields CDR1 LNHDA and CDR2 SQIVND (reference sequence). V lost 7 bases and J lost 5, with 14 bases in between. The CDR3 spells CASTGEIQTEAFF. CDR3 bases: TGTGCCAGTACTGGGGAAATCCAGACTGAAGCTTTCTTT.

The chain's CDR3 is CASSQDLREYSNQPQHF. The CDR3 DNA follows: TGCGCCAGCAGCCAAGATCTAAGGGAGTATAGCAATCAGCCCCAGCATTTT. This chain links TRBV4-1 with TRBJ1-5; D gene ambiguous. The germline V gene encodes CDR1 MGHRA and CDR2 YSYEKL. This CDR3 spans 17 amino acids. V was pared by 0 bases and J by 0 bases, with 12 bases between.

The sample holds one count of this clone. The J gene is TRBJ2-3, the V gene TRBV30; 7 bases map to TRBD1. The CDR3 length is 16 residues. Germline loops: CDR1 GTSNPN, CDR2 SVGIG (reference sequence). V lost 2 bases, J lost 2 bases, and 10 bases stayed unmatched. The CDR3 spells CAWSFITGAPTDTQYF. CDR3 nucleotide sequence: TGTGCCTGGAGTTTTATTACAGGGGCCCCCACAGATACGCAGTATTTT.

This clone is termed medium-sized (0.01 to 0.1%). The genes are TRBV7-6 and TRBJ2-3, with TRBD2 matching 7 bases. The CDR3 has 14 amino acids. J was trimmed by 2 bases and V by 4 bases; bases with no gene match: 3. Germline loops: CDR1 SGHVS, CDR2 FNYEAQ. Here the CDR3 DNA reads TGTGCCAGCAGCTCCAGCGGGGTCACAGATACGCAGTATTTT. It codes for CASSSSGVTDTQYF.

J is TRBJ1-2 and V is TRBV18; tentative D call: TRBD1 (6 bases). V lost 6 bases and J lost 8, with 22 bases in between. This CDR3 region has 15 residues. CDR1 KGHSH and CDR2 LQKENI come from the germline V gene. In DNA form, the CDR3 reads TGTGCCAGCTCCCTAGGCCCGGACAGAACGCAAGGCTACACCTTC. Translating gives CASSLGPDRTQGYTF.

V and J are TRBV10-3 and TRBJ2-1, with 8 bases lining up with TRBD1. V shed 6 bases, J shed 8 bases, and the junction held 6 bases outside the gene matches. This CDR3 has 13 residues. Germline CDR1 ENHRY, CDR2 SYGVKD. In DNA form, the CDR3 reads TGTGCCATCAGCTTACAGGGGGGCGATGAGCAGTTCTTC. Its protein is CAISLQGGDEQFF.

The chain uses TRBV6-5 and TRBJ1-2, with 8 bases matching TRBD1. The germline CDR1 and CDR2 sequences are MNHEY and SVGAGI. CDR3 length: 13 amino acids. Unmatched junction bases numbered 2, after V lost 6 bases and J lost 2 bases. CDR3 in amino acids: CASRRTGNYGYTF. For the CDR3, the DNA is TGTGCCAGCAGGCGGACAGGGAACTATGGCTACACCTTC.

This clone was seen only a few times. The chain recombines TRBV11-2 with TRBJ2-7; a weak D match, TRBD1 (5 bases). Germline CDR1 and CDR2: SGHAT and FQNNGV. The V gene lost 6 bases and the J gene lost 3 bases, with 9 bases spanning the gap. This CDR3 has 12 amino acids. The CDR3 DNA follows: TGTGCCAGCAGTACAGACAGCTACGAGCAGTACTTC. Translation: CASSTDSYEQYF.

This chain joins TRBV19 and TRBJ1-2; D is unresolved. Germline V gene lookup returns CDR1 LNHDA and CDR2 SQIVND (reference sequence). The germline V and J ends were trimmed by 5 bases and 0 bases, with 7 bases remaining between them. CDR3 length: 13 amino acids. The CDR3 nucleotides read TGTGCCAGTAGTGGGTACGCTAACTATGGCTACACCTTC. Encoded protein: CASSGYANYGYTF.

This clone was observed once. V usage is TRBV21-1 and J usage is TRBJ2-2; no DNA check was done on the table's D call, TRBD1. TRBV21-1 is shown as a pseudogene. The CDR3 runs 22 residues. The CDR3 coding sequence is TGTGCCAGCAGCAAAGTAAAATTGTGGGGGACGGACAGGGAACGGAGGACCGGGGAGCTGTTTTTT. Its translation is CASSKVKLWGTDRERRTGELFF.

This chain uses TRBV5-4 with TRBJ1-6, with 7 bases lining up with TRBD1. This CDR3 has 13 amino acids. With 4 bases clipped from V and 8 bases from J, the junction kept 3 bases outside the gene matches. Germline values: CDR1 SGHNT, CDR2 YYREEE (reference sequence). The CDR3 DNA is TGTGCCAGCAGCAAAGACAGGGATTCACCCCTCCACTTT. Translated, it gives CASSKDRDSPLHF.

This clone was recorded only once. This chain joins TRBV19 and TRBJ1-6, with D tentatively TRBD1 (6 bases). This CDR3 is built from 15 residues. The V end lost 3 bases, the J end lost 8 bases, and 14 bases lay between the germline ends. Germline V gene data show CDR1 as LNHDA and CDR2 as SQIVND (reference sequence). The CDR3 here is CASSIQKEGDSPLHF. The DNA for the CDR3 is TGTGCCAGTAGTATCCAGAAAGAGGGGGATTCACCCCTCCACTTT.

J is TRBJ2-7 and V is TRBV27; D is unresolved. V dropped 5 bases and J dropped 0 bases, with 11 bases sitting between them. CDR1 is MNHEY, CDR2 SMNVEV, per germline (reference sequence). CDR3 size: 14 residues. The CDR3 region is CASSGLLHSYEQYF. Written as DNA, the CDR3 is TGTGCCAGCAGTGGTCTCCTCCACTCCTACGAGCAGTACTTC.

The V and J genes are TRBV9 and TRBJ2-7, with 14 bases identical to TRBD2. The germline V gene encodes CDR1 SGDLS and CDR2 YYNGEE. The CDR3 consists of 20 residues. V gave up 0 bases and J gave up 2 bases; unmatched junction bases: 13. CDR3 DNA sequence: TGTGCCAGCAGCGTAGGACTAGCGGGGGGGTCGACCTACCCTGCCTACGAGCAGTACTTC. This translates into CASSVGLAGGSTYPAYEQYF.

The V call is TRBV5-1, the J call TRBJ2-3; the match to TRBD2 covers 14 bases. V was pared by 3 bases and J by 2 bases, with 14 bases of the junction left unmatched. Germline CDR1 reads SGHRS; CDR2 reads YFSETQ. The CDR3 covers 20 residues. CDR3 region: CASSSWTSGGKAHFTDTQYF. DNA for the CDR3: TGCGCCAGCAGCTCCTGGACTAGCGGGGGGAAGGCCCACTTCACAGATACGCAGTATTTT. Full variable domain (remainder filled in from reference TRBV5-1 and TRBJ2-3): KAGVTQTPRYLIKTRGQQVTLSCSPISGHRSVSWYQQTPGQGLQFLFEYFSETQRNKGNFPGRFSGRQFSNSRSEMNVSTLELGDSALYLCASSSWTSGGKAHFTDTQYFGPGTRLTVL.